This TCR beta chain emerged from a study of glioma-infiltrating T cells after dendritic cell vaccination. Of note for this clone: Its antigen remains unidentified.

Study-wide results and limits: The cohort had few patients with full blood and tumor sets.

This CDR3 region has 16 residues. In germline, CDR1 is SNHLY, CDR2 FYNNEI. The ends were cut back, 6 bases at V and 0 bases at J, with 17 bases in the middle. The immunoSEQ assay amplified TCRB CDR3 from up to 2 ug DNA. Amplification used 60 V beta primers and 13 J beta primers. Assay used: immunoSEQ multiplex PCR; TCRdb lists only in-frame clones, some missing. This sample has about 64,000 clones, with 75% to 90% found just once. V and J are TRBV2 and TRBJ1-2, with a weak D call TRBD1 (5 bases). This sequence was found in a human donor with glioblastoma. The specimen comprised blood, sampled before dendritic cell vaccination. The CDR3 here is CASSKDSRLANYGYTF. The CDR3 nucleotides read TGTGCCAGCAGCAAAGACAGCCGGTTAGCTAACTATGGCTACACCTTC.